This T cell receptor (beta chain) was captured by sequencing in a study of blood T cell repertoires in COVID-19. Study as a whole: Italy, Spain and the United States were the sources of the convalescent and acute COVID-19 samples. PBMCs, B-cell-depleted T cells, or T cells were the source of the cDNA or gDNA that made up the material.

The V gene's germline CDR1 is SGHTA and CDR2 FQGTGA. The CDR3 consists of 14 residues. The ends lost 5 bases at V and 3 bases at J; junction bases unmatched: 2. Authors' methods: Amplification with reference gene primers provided the estimates of nucleated cell counts. Assay: immunoSEQ multiplex PCR; the TCRdb copy retains only in-frame clones and omits some. V and J calls and clone size are those listed in that table; D and trimming were worked out from the DNA. The sample holds about 190,000 clones, about 89% seen once. What was sequenced was peripheral blood. The rearrangement uses TRBV7-3 and TRBJ2-1; TRBD2 aligns across 9 bases. This sequence was found in a man aged 40-55 years with acute or convalescent COVID-19. The CDR3 DNA is TGTGCCAGCAGCGCTAGCGGGGACTACAATGAGCAGTTCTTC. Its translation: CASSASGDYNEQFF.